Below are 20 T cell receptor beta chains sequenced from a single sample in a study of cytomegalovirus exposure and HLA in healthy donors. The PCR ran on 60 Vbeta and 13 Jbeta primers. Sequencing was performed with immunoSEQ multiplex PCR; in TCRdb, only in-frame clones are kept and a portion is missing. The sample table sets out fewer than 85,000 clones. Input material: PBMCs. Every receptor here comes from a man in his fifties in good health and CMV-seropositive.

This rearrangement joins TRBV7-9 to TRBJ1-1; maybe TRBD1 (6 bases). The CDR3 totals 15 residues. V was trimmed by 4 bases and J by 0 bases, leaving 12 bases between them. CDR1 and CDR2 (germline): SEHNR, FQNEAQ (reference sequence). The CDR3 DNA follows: TGTGCCAGCAGCTCCGTGACAGGCTTGAACACTGAAGCTTTCTTT. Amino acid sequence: CASSSVTGLNTEAFF.

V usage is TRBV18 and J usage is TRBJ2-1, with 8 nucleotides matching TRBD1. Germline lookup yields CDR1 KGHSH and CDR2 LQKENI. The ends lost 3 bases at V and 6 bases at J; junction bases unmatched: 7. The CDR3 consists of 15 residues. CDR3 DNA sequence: TGTGCCAGCTCACCGGGCGGGACAGGCTTCAATGAGCAGTTCTTC. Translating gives CASSPGGTGFNEQFF.

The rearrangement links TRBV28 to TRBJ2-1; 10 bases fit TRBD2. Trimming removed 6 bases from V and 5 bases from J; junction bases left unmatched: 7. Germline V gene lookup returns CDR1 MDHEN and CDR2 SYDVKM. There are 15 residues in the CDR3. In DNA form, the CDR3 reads TGTGCCAGCAGCGTAGGGCTAGCGGGAGACAATGAGCAGTTCTTC. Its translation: CASSVGLAGDNEQFF.

The CDR3 region has the DNA TGCGCCACCCTTCCCGGACAGTCGAGTCCGCACTATGGCTACACCTTC. Translated: CATLPGQSSPHYGYTF. V usage is TRBV10-2 and J usage is TRBJ1-2; perhaps TRBD1 as D (6 bases). CDR3 length: 16 amino acids. In germline, CDR1 is WSHSY, CDR2 SAAADI. V was trimmed by 10 bases and J by 3 bases, leaving 24 bases between them.

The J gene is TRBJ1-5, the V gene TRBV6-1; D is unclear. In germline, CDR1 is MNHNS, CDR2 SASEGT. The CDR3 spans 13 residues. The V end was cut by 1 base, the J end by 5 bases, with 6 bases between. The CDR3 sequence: CASSEERYQPQHF. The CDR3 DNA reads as TGTGCCAGCAGTGAAGAGCGGTATCAGCCCCAGCATTTT.

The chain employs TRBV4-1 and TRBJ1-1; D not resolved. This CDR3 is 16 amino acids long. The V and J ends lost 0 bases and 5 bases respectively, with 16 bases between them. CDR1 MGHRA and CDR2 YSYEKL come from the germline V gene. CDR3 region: CASSQERPGGRTEAFF. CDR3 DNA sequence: TGCGCCAGCAGCCAAGAGCGACCGGGAGGAAGGACTGAAGCTTTCTTT.

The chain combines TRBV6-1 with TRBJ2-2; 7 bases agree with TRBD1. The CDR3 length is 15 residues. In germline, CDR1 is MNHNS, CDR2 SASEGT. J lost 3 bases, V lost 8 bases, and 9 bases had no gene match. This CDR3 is CASRVGDSHTGELFF. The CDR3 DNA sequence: TGTGCCAGCCGGGTGGGGGACAGTCACACCGGGGAGCTGTTTTTT.

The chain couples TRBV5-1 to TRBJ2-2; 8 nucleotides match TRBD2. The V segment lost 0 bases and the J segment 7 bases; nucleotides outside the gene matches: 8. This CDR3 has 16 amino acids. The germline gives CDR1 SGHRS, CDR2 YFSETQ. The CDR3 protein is CASSLAEAGASGELFF. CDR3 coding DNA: TGCGCCAGCAGCTTGGCAGAAGCGGGGGCGAGCGGGGAGCTGTTTTTT.

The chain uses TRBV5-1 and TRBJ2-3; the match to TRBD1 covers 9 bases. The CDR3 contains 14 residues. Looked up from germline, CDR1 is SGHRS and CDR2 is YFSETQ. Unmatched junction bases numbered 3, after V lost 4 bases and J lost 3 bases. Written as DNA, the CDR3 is TGCGCCAGCAGCCCGGGGACAGGGACAGATACGCAGTATTTT. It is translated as CASSPGTGTDTQYF. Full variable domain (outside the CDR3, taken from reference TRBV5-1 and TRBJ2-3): KAGVTQTPRYLIKTRGQQVTLSCSPISGHRSVSWYQQTPGQGLQFLFEYFSETQRNKGNFPGRFSGRQFSNSRSEMNVSTLELGDSALYLCASSPGTGTDTQYFGPGTRLTVL.

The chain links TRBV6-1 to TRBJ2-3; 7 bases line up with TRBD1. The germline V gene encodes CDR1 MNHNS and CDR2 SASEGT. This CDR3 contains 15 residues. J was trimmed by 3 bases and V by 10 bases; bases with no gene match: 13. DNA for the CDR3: TGTGCCACCCGAGGGGACAGATTAACGACAGATACGCAGTATTTT. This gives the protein CATRGDRLTTDTQYF.

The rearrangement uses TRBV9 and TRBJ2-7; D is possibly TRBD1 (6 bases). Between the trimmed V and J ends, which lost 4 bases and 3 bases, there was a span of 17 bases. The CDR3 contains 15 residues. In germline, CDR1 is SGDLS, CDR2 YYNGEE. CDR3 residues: CASSPQVGRGYEQYF. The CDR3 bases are TGTGCCAGCAGCCCCCAGGTAGGCAGGGGCTACGAGCAGTACTTC.

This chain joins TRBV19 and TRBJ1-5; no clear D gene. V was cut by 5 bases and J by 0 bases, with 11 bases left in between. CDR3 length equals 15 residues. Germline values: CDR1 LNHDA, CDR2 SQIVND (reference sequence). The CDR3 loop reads CASSPTVSSNQPQHF. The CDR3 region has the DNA TGTGCCAGTAGTCCCACTGTGTCTAGCAATCAGCCCCAGCATTTT.

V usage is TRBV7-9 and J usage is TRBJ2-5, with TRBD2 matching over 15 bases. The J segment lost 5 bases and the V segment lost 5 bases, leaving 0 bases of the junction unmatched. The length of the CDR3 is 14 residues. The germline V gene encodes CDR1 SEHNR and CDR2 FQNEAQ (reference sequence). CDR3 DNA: TGTGCCAGCAGCGGACTAGCGGGAGGGGAGACCCAGTACTTC. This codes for CASSGLAGGETQYF.

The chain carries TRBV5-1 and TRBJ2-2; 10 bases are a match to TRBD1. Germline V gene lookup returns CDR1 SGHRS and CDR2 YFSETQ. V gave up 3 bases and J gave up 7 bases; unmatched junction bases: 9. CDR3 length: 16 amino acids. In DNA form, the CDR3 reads TGCGCCAGCAGCTCTTTATTGGACAGGGGGGACGGGGAGCTGTTTTTT. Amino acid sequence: CASSSLLDRGDGELFF.

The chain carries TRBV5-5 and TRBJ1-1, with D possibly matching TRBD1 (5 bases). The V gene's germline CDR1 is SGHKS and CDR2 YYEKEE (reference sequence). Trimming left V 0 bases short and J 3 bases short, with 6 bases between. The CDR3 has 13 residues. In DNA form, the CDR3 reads TGTGCCAGCAGCTTGGGGGGGGACACTGAAGCTTTCTTT. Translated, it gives CASSLGGDTEAFF.

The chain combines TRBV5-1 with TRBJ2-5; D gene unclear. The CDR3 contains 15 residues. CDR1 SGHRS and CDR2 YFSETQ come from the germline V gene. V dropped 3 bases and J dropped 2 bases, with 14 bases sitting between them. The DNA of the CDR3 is TGCGCCAGCAGCTCGACGGGTGTAGGACAAGAGACCCAGTACTTC. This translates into CASSSTGVGQETQYF.

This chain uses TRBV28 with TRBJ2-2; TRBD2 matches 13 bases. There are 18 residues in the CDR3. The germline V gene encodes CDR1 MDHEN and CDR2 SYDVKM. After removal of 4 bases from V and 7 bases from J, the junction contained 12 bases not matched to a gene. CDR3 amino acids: CASSSTGTSGTYHGELFF. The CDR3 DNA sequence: TGTGCCAGCAGTTCCACCGGGACTAGCGGGACCTATCACGGGGAGCTGTTTTTT. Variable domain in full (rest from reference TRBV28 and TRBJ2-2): DVKVTQSSRYLVKRTGEKVFLECVQDMDHENMFWYRQDPGLGLRLIYFSYDVKMKEKGDIPEGYSVSREKKERFSLILESASTNQTSMYLCASSSTGTSGTYHGELFFGEGSRLTVL.

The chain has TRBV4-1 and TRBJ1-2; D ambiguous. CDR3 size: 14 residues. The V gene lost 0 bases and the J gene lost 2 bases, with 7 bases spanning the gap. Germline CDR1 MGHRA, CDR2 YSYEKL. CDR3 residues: CASSQDAENYGYTF. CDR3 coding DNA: TGCGCCAGCAGCCAAGATGCTGAGAACTATGGCTACACCTTC.

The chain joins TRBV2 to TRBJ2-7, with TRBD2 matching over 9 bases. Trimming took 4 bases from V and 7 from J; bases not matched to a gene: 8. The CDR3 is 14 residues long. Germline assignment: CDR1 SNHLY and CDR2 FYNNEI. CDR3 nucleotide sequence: TGTGCCAGCAGTGGAATAGCGGGGGCAAGGGAGCAGTACGTC. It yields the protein CASSGIAGAREQYV.

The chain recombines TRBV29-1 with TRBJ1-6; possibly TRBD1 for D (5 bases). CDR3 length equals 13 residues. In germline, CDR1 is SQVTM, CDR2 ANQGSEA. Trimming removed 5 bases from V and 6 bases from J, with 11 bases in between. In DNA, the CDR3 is TGCAGCGTTCGACAGAGTGGTAATTCACCCCTCCACTTT. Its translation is CSVRQSGNSPLHF.